A single sample is the source of the 10 T cell receptor beta chains below, sequenced in a study of blood T cell repertoires in COVID-19 (dated by TCRdb to the early 2020s). The method was the immunoSEQ multiplex PCR assay. TCRdb carries this immuneACCESS record with in-frame sequences only. Its versions omit some clonotypes, under half of them owing to an unresolved V gene in the studies checked, with the rest unexplained. A total of around 23,000 clones appear in this sample, around nine tenths of them only once. The top ten constitute just over 5% of the sample. Specimen: peripheral blood. These receptors were collected from a man aged 50-59 years with active COVID-19.

The chain combines TRBV28 with TRBJ2-7; D might be TRBD2 (5 bases). From germline, CDR1 is MDHEN and CDR2 SYDVKM. V lost 8 bases and J lost 0, with 14 bases in between. This CDR3 comprises 14 residues. The DNA of the CDR3 is TGTGCCAGCTTATCTTGGAGGCGCTCCTACGAGCAGTACTTC. Amino acid sequence: CASLSWRRSYEQYF.

The CDR3 reads CAIRPGQGADSHEQYF. CDR3 sequence (DNA): TGTGCCATCAGACCGGGACAGGGGGCGGACAGCCACGAGCAGTACTTC. The rearrangement joins TRBV10-3 to TRBJ2-7; 12 bases are a match to TRBD1. With V trimmed by 6 bases and J by 5 bases, 11 bases remained unmatched. From germline, CDR1 is ENHRY and CDR2 SYGVKD. The CDR3 runs 16 residues.

The chain links TRBV6-2 or TRBV6-3 to TRBJ2-7, with 8 bases lining up with TRBD2. There are 15 residues in the CDR3. With V trimmed by 6 bases and J by 4 bases, 11 bases remained unmatched. Germline loops: CDR1 MNHEY, CDR2 SVGEGT. The CDR3 sequence: CASSLRLAGPYEQYF. CDR3 DNA sequence: TGTGCCAGCAGCCTACGGTTAGCGGGACCGTACGAGCAGTACTTC.

This sequence joins TRBV6-2 or TRBV6-3 and TRBJ2-1; D may be TRBD1 (5 bases). Per germline, CDR1 MNHEY and CDR2 SVGEGT. This CDR3 region has 15 residues. The V end lost 0 bases, the J end lost 5 bases, and 11 bases lay between the germline ends. For the CDR3, the DNA is TGTGCCAGCAGTTACTCGGTAACAGGAAACAATGAGCAGTTCTTC. It codes for CASSYSVTGNNEQFF.

V is TRBV7-2 and J is TRBJ2-5; weak D call: TRBD1 (6 bases). CDR3 length equals 15 residues. CDR1 is SGHTA and CDR2 is FQGNSA in the germline V gene. Trimming took off 4 bases at V and 2 bases at J, with 14 bases between the two ends. The DNA of the CDR3 is TGTGCCAGCAGCTCCTCGGGACATCGTCAAGAGACCCAGTACTTC. Its translation: CASSSSGHRQETQYF.

V gene TRBV10-3 combines with J gene TRBJ2-2, with 9 bases fitting TRBD2. The CDR3 contains 15 residues. The V gene's germline CDR1 is ENHRY and CDR2 SYGVKD. V was pared by 5 bases and J by 2 bases, with 3 bases of the junction left unmatched. The CDR3 sequence: CAISTTSGNTGELFF. In nucleotides, the CDR3 is TGTGCCATCAGTACGACTAGCGGTAACACCGGGGAGCTGTTTTTT.

The chain is built from TRBV28 and TRBJ1-5; 7 bases map to TRBD1. V dropped 5 bases and J dropped 0; count of bases not matched to a gene: 7. Germline V CDR1 and CDR2: MDHEN, SYDVKM. The CDR3 extends over 16 amino acids. CDR3 amino acids: CASSREGTVSNQPQHF. The DNA of the CDR3 is TGTGCCAGCAGTCGCGAGGGGACAGTTAGCAATCAGCCCCAGCATTTT.

CDR3 residues: CASSLEHSYEQYF. The CDR3, as DNA: TGTGCCAGCAGCTTAGAACATTCGTACGAGCAGTACTTC. V and J are TRBV11-3 and TRBJ2-7; no reliable D call. There are 13 residues in the CDR3. The germline V gene encodes CDR1 SGHNT and CDR2 YENEEA. V was clipped by 0 bases and J by 4 bases, with 7 bases between them.

V usage is TRBV7-9 and J usage is TRBJ2-5; weak D call: TRBD1 (6 bases). The CDR3 loop spans 14 amino acids. V dropped 5 bases and J dropped 5 bases, with 15 bases sitting between them. Germline CDR1 reads SEHNR; CDR2 reads FQNEAQ (reference sequence). The CDR3 DNA is TGTGCCAGCAGCCCCCAACAGGGTTGGGAGACCCAGTACTTC. As protein: CASSPQQGWETQYF.

The genes are TRBV3-1 (or the pseudogene TRBV3-2) and TRBJ2-4, with TRBD2 matching over 8 bases. CDR3 length equals 14 residues. Germline loops: CDR1 LGHDT, CDR2 YNNKEL (reference sequence). Unmatched junction bases numbered 13, after V lost 11 bases and J lost 7 bases. The CDR3 sequence: CAYCGGTSSNIQYF. Here the CDR3 DNA reads TGTGCCTACTGCGGAGGGACTAGTAGTAACATTCAGTACTTC.